These 20 T cell receptor beta chains share one sample of origin, sequenced in a study of PD-L1 blockade in urothelial cancer. Clones were sequenced by immunoSEQ multiplex PCR, and TCRdb holds only the in-frame ones, with some missing. The data contain some 30,000 clones, about four fifths of them singletons. The sample's time point: peripheral blood 6 weeks after treatment start. The sequences come from PBMCs, collected around atezolizumab (anti-PD-L1) treatment. The source is a man between 70 and 80 years old with urothelial cancer.

This chain joins TRBV11-2 and TRBJ1-5; D unclear. Germline assignment: CDR1 SGHAT and CDR2 FQNNGV. This CDR3 contains 14 residues. V lost 2 bases, J lost 4 bases, and 9 bases lay in between. CDR3 bases: TGTGCCAGCAGCTTAAAGGCAGGAAATCAGCCCCAGCATTTT. This gives the protein CASSLKAGNQPQHF.

This clone has more than one count but fewer than ten. The CDR3 is CASSQDPTSGGSGEQFF. Written as DNA, the CDR3 is TGTGCCAGCAGCCAAGACCCCACTAGCGGGGGTTCGGGGGAGCAGTTCTTC. V and J are TRBV4-2 and TRBJ2-1; TRBD2 matches 11 bases. Germline V gives CDR1 LGHNA, CDR2 YNFKEQ. The V gene end was trimmed by 0 bases and the J gene end by 10 bases; junction bases not matched to a gene: 11. The CDR3 extends over 17 amino acids.

The gene calls are TRBV4-1 and TRBJ2-5; possible D gene TRBD1, 6 bases. The CDR3 has 13 amino acids. Germline V gives CDR1 MGHRA, CDR2 YSYEKL. Trimming pared 4 bases from V and 5 bases from J, leaving 11 bases between. DNA of the CDR3: TGCGCCAGCAGCCCGACAGGTCCCGAGACCCAGTACTTC. It yields the protein CASSPTGPETQYF.

This chain uses TRBV27 with TRBJ1-4; 8 positions match TRBD1. The germline V gene encodes CDR1 MNHEY and CDR2 SMNVEV (reference sequence). This CDR3 is built from 15 residues. Trimming cost V 4 bases and J 4 bases; bases outside gene matches: 5. As DNA, the CDR3 is TGTGCCAGCAGTTCCGCAGACAGGGGTAATGAAAAACTGTTTTTT. Its translation is CASSSADRGNEKLFF.

The V and J genes are TRBV23-1 and TRBJ1-2; 7 bases match TRBD1. TRBV23-1 is marked as an open reading frame, function uncertain. The ends lost 6 bases at V and 4 bases at J; junction bases unmatched: 5. CDR3 size: 13 residues. CDR3 protein: CASSHRGGYGYTF. DNA for the CDR3: TGCGCCAGCAGCCACAGGGGTGGCTATGGCTACACCTTC.

This sequence joins TRBV10-3 and TRBJ2-7, with 13 bases lining up with TRBD2. This CDR3 contains 15 residues. Germline CDR1 ENHRY, CDR2 SYGVKD. The V and J ends lost 6 bases and 3 bases, in that order; junction bases with no gene match: 5. In DNA, the CDR3 is TGTGCCATCAGCGGACTAGCGGGAGTGATCTACGAGCAGTACTTC. Its protein is CAISGLAGVIYEQYF.

The rearrangement links TRBV6-5 to TRBJ1-1, with TRBD1 identical over 10 bases. The germline V gene has CDR1 MNHEY and CDR2 SVGAGI. The CDR3 consists of 16 residues. Losses at the gene ends were 0 bases for V and 4 bases for J; bases not matched to a gene: 5. CDR3 DNA: TGTGCCAGCAGTTACTCGAAGCGGACAGGGGGCACTGAAGCTTTCTTT. It encodes CASSYSKRTGGTEAFF.

Notes on this clone: The sample carries other DNA sequences with the same CDR3. V gene TRBV7-2 combines with J gene TRBJ2-7; possible D gene TRBD2, 5 bases. V was clipped by 6 bases and J by 3 bases, with 9 bases between them. Germline V lookup: CDR1 SGHTA, CDR2 FQGNSA. CDR3 length equals 12 residues. CDR3 in amino acids: CASSSGYYEQYF. The CDR3 DNA is TGTGCCAGCAGTTCGGGGTACTACGAGCAGTACTTC.

The V call is TRBV11-1, the J call TRBJ2-5; a possible D gene is TRBD2 (6 bases). This CDR3 is built from 13 residues. CDR1 and CDR2 from the germline V gene are SGHAT and FQDESV (reference sequence). The V end was cut by 8 bases, the J end by 1 base, with 11 bases between. The CDR3 nucleotides are TGTGCCAGCGGAGGGACCGCCCAAGAGACCCAGTACTTC. This sequence encodes CASGGTAQETQYF.

The chain links TRBV7-8 to TRBJ2-5; 10 bases are a match to TRBD2. CDR1 is SGHVS and CDR2 is FQNEAQ in the germline V gene. This CDR3 has 16 residues. Trimming cost V 5 bases and J 5 bases; bases outside gene matches: 11. The CDR3 DNA is TGTGCCAGCAGCCCTCAACACGGGACTAGCGAGGAGACCCAGTACTTC. Translating gives CASSPQHGTSEETQYF.

This chain joins TRBV5-1 and TRBJ2-3, with TRBD2 identical over 7 bases. The CDR3 has 14 amino acids. Trimming removed 0 bases from V and 6 bases from J; junction bases left unmatched: 4. Germline V gene lookup returns CDR1 SGHRS and CDR2 YFSETQ. The DNA of the CDR3 is TGCGCCAGCAGCTTGGGACTAGCATCGGATACGCAGTATTTT. Its translation: CASSLGLASDTQYF.

The rearrangement uses TRBV9 and TRBJ2-7; 11 positions agree with TRBD2. The CDR3 has 15 amino acids. Germline trimming cut 3 bases from V and 2 bases from J; bases unmatched to any gene: 4. The germline V gene encodes CDR1 SGDLS and CDR2 YYNGEE. CDR3 nucleotide sequence: TGTGCCAGCAGCGGGGTTAGCGGGGGGGCCTACGAGCAGTACTTC. Protein product: CASSGVSGGAYEQYF.

The genes are TRBV7-9 and TRBJ2-3; a weak D match, TRBD2 (5 bases). In germline, CDR1 is SEHNR, CDR2 FQNEAQ (reference sequence). This CDR3 is 15 amino acids long. The V end was cut by 5 bases, the J end by 5 bases, with 17 bases between. The CDR3 sequence is CASSPFERGGDTQYF. The CDR3 DNA is TGTGCCAGCAGCCCCTTTGAGCGCGGAGGAGATACGCAGTATTTT.

The gene calls are TRBV10-3 and TRBJ2-7; D possibly corresponds to TRBD1 (5 bases). V was cut by 2 bases and J by 2 bases, with 10 bases left in between. The CDR3 sequence is 14 residues long. Germline CDR1 reads ENHRY; CDR2 reads SYGVKD. The CDR3: CAISEGTGTYEQYF. As DNA, the CDR3 is TGTGCCATCAGTGAGGGCACAGGAACCTACGAGCAGTACTTC.

The CDR3 DNA is TGTGCCAGCAGTGAGACTAGCGGGGGGGAGAAGACCCAGTACTTC. Protein: CASSETSGGEKTQYF. The chain carries TRBV6-4 and TRBJ2-5; TRBD2 aligns across 14 bases. From germline, CDR1 is MRHNA and CDR2 SNTAGT. The V and J ends lost 3 bases and 6 bases, in that order; junction bases with no gene match: 3. This CDR3 is 15 amino acids long.

The J gene is TRBJ1-2, the V gene TRBV7-2; 7 nucleotides line up with TRBD1. Germline lookup yields CDR1 SGHTA and CDR2 FQGNSA. J lost 3 bases, V lost 3 bases, and 4 bases had no gene match. CDR3 length equals 14 residues. CDR3 in amino acids: CASSFPGGHYGYTF. The CDR3 DNA sequence: TGTGCCAGCAGCTTTCCAGGGGGGCACTATGGCTACACCTTC.

Only a few counts were recorded for this clone. The V call is TRBV7-9, the J call TRBJ2-1; perhaps TRBD1 as D (6 bases). Germline CDR1 reads SEHNR; CDR2 reads FQNEAQ (reference sequence). V was shortened by 7 bases and J by 3 bases, with 13 bases between the two germline ends. There are 14 residues in the CDR3. The CDR3 DNA reads TGTGCCAGCATCTCAGGGGACAACTACAATGAGCAGTTCTTC. Its protein is CASISGDNYNEQFF.

J is TRBJ2-6 and V is TRBV25-1; a weak D match, TRBD1 (6 bases). This CDR3 has 16 residues. Germline V lookup: CDR1 MGHDK, CDR2 SYGVNS. Trimming removed 0 bases at V and 7 bases at J, with 13 bases between. The CDR3 sequence: CASSEYRGGLANVLTF. The CDR3 nucleotides are TGTGCCAGCAGTGAATACCGAGGGGGATTAGCCAACGTCCTGACTTTC.

The rearrangement links TRBV28 to TRBJ1-2, with D maybe TRBD1 (6 bases). Germline V gene sequence: CDR1 MDHEN, CDR2 SYDVKM. V lost 6 bases to trimming and J lost 3 bases, with 14 bases between them. The CDR3 extends over 14 amino acids. CDR3: CASSETGRDYGYTF. For the CDR3, the DNA is TGTGCCAGCAGCGAGACAGGCCGAGACTATGGCTACACCTTC.

This clone was seen more than once but under ten times. J is TRBJ2-1 and V is TRBV7-9, with D possibly being TRBD1 (6 bases). Germline V gene sequence: CDR1 SEHNR, CDR2 FQNEAQ (reference sequence). The CDR3 spans 11 residues. The V and J ends lost 1 base and 15 bases respectively, with 10 bases between them. The CDR3 sequence is CASSLDLGAFF. The CDR3 DNA reads as TGTGCCAGCAGCTTAGACCTGGGGGCGTTCTTC.